These T cell receptor beta chains were read from a single sample in a study of T cell responses to AZD1222 COVID-19 vaccine. Here immunoSEQ multiplex PCR was the method, and the copy in TCRdb shows in-frame clones only, minus some. The sample includes around 84,000 clones, roughly nine tenths of them seen just once. The starting material was peripheral blood, obtained on day 0 of AZD1222 vaccination. The receptor source for this set is an adult in good health. Both conserved end residues are part of each CDR3. D genes are given only for firm matches. Clone size is shown for a subset of rows, as once, few, many or a class of expanded clone.

>-|TRBJ1-3|-|TRBV5-5
CASSYSVQLGNTIYF
TGTGCCAGCAGCTACTCTGTCCAGTTGGGAAACACCATATATTTT
>-|TRBJ1-5|-|TRBV2
CASSPTQGRTQPQHF
TGTGCCAGCAGCCCGACCCAGGGGCGAACTCAGCCCCAGCATTTT
>TRBD2|TRBJ2-5|-|TRBV7-9
CASSLLAGPETQYF
TGTGCCAGCAGCTTACTAGCGGGCCCAGAGACCCAGTACTTC
>TRBD1|TRBJ1-1|-|TRBV3-1/TRBV3-2
CASSQRDSTEAFF
TGTGCCAGCAGCCAAAGGGACAGCACTGAAGCTTTCTTT
>-|TRBJ2-1|-|TRBV11-3
CASSPGWLEGENYNEQFF
TGTGCCAGCAGTCCAGGGTGGTTGGAGGGGGAGAACTACAATGAGCAGTTCTTC
>-|TRBJ2-7|-|TRBV30
CAWSISGQALEEQYF
TGTGCCTGGAGTATCTCCGGGCAGGCGCTCGAGGAGCAGTACTTC
>TRBD2|TRBJ2-3|-|TRBV24-1
CATSGTSGTSSTDTQYF
TGTGCCACCAGTGGTACTAGCGGGACCTCTAGCACAGATACGCAGTATTTT
>-|TRBJ1-6|few|TRBV4-2
CASSFRVLTDNSPLHF
TGTGCCAGCAGCTTCCGGGTTTTAACAGATAATTCACCCCTCCACTTT
>-|TRBJ1-2|-|TRBV28
CASGQYGYTF
TGTGCCAGCGGACAATATGGCTACACCTTC
>-|TRBJ1-2|-|TRBV28
CASSFYRAYGYTF
TGTGCCAGCAGTTTCTACAGGGCCTATGGCTACACCTTC
>TRBD2|TRBJ2-1|-|TRBV20-1
CSASNPSGRPNEQFF
TGCAGTGCTAGTAACCCTAGCGGGAGGCCTAATGAGCAGTTCTTC
>-|TRBJ1-4|-|TRBV18
CASSPQGANEKLFF
TGTGCCAGCTCACCACAGGGGGCTAATGAAAAACTGTTTTTT
>TRBD1|TRBJ1-4|-|TRBV4-1
CASSSQPGGVGEKLFF
TGCGCCAGCAGCTCCCAGCCAGGGGGCGTAGGTGAAAAACTGTTTTTT
>-|TRBJ1-5|-|TRBV28
CASSPNRGASNQPQHF
TGTGCCAGCAGTCCCAATCGGGGGGCGAGCAATCAGCCCCAGCATTTT
>-|TRBJ2-5|-|TRBV7-9
CASSLGLAETQYF
TGTGCCAGCAGCTTAGGGCTAGCAGAGACCCAGTACTTC
>-|TRBJ2-4|-|TRBV6-2/TRBV6-3
CASSYTGVGIQYF
TGTGCCAGCAGTTATACAGGCGTAGGAATTCAGTACTTC
>TRBD1|TRBJ1-6|-|TRBV19
CASSISQGSSSPLHF
TGTGCCAGTAGTATTTCACAGGGGTCTAGTTCACCCCTCCACTTT
>TRBD1|TRBJ1-5|-|TRBV5-1
CASSLTGDHQPQHF
TGCGCCAGCAGCTTAACAGGGGATCATCAGCCCCAGCATTTT
>-|TRBJ1-2|-|TRBV28
CASSFGLGVRYTF
TGTGCCAGCAGTTTCGGGTTGGGGGTGCGCTACACCTTC
>TRBD2|TRBJ2-2|-|TRBV7-9
CASSFGLAGVSGELFF
TGTGCCAGCAGCTTTGGACTAGCGGGAGTTTCCGGGGAGCTGTTTTTT
>TRBD2|TRBJ2-1|-|TRBV5-5
CASSLAGSSYNEQFF
TGTGCCAGCAGCCTAGCGGGCAGCTCCTACAATGAGCAGTTCTTC